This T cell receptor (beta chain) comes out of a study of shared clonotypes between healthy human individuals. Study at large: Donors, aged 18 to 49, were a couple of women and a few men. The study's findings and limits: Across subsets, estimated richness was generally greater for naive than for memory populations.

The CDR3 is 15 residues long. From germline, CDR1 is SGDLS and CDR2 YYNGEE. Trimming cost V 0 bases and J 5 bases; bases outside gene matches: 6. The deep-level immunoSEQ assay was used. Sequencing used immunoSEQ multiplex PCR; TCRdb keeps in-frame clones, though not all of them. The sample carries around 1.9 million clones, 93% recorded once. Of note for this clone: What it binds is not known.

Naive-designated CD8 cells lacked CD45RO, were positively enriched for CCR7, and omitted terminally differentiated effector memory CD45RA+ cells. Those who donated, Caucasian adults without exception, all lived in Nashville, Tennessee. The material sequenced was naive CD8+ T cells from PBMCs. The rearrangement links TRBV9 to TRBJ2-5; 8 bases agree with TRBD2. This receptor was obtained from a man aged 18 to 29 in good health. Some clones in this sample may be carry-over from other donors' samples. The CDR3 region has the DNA TGTGCCAGCAGCGTAGGGGCTAGCGGGTGGGAGACCCAGTACTTC. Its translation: CASSVGASGWETQYF.